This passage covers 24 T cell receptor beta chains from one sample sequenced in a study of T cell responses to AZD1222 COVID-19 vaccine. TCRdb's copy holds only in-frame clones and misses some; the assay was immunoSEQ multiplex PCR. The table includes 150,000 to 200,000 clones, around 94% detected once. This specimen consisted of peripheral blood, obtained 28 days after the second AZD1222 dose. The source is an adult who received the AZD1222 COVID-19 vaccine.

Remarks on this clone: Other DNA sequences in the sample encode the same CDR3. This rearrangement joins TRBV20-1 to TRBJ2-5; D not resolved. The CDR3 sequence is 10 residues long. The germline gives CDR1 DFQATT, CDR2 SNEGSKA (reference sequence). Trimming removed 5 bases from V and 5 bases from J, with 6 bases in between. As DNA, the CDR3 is TGCAGTGCTCTAGGGGAGACCCAGTACTTC. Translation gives CSALGETQYF.

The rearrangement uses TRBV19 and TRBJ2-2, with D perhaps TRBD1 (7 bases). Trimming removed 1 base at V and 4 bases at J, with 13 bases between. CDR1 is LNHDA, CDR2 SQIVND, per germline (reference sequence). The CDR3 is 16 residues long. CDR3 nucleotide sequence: TGTGCCAGTAGTATAGGGGCAGGGGGGCGCACCGGGGAGCTGTTTTTT. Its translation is CASSIGAGGRTGELFF.

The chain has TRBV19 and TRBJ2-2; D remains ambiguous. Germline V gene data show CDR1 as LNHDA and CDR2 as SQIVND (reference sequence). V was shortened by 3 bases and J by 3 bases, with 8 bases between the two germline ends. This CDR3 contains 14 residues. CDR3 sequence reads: CASSMEGYTGELFF. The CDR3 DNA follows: TGTGCCAGTAGTATGGAAGGCTACACCGGGGAGCTGTTTTTT.

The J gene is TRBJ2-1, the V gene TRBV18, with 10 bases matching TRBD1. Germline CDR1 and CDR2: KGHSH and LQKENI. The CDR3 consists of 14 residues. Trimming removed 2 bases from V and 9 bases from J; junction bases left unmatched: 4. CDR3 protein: CASSPATGGSEQFF. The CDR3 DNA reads TGTGCCAGCTCACCAGCGACAGGGGGCAGTGAGCAGTTCTTC.

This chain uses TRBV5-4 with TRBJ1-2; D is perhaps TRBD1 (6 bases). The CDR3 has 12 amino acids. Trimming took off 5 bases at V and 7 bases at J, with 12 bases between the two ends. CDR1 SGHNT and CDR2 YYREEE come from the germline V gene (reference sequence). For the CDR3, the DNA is TGTGCCAGCAGGGAACAGGGTCTTGGCTACACCTTC. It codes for CASREQGLGYTF.

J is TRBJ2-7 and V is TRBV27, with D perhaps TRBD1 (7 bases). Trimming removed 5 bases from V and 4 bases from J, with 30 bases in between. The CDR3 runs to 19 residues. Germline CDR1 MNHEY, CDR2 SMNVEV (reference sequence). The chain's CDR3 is CASSLLYLGQVGRVYEQYF. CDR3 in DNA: TGTGCCAGCAGTCTTCTATACCTCGGACAGGTCGGGAGAGTGTACGAGCAGTACTTC.

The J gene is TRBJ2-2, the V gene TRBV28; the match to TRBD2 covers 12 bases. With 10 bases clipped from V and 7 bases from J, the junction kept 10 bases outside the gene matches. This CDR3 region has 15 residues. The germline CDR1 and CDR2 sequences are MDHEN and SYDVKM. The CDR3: CATRGLLAGGGELFF. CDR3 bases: TGTGCCACCAGGGGGCTACTAGCGGGAGGCGGGGAGCTGTTTTTT.

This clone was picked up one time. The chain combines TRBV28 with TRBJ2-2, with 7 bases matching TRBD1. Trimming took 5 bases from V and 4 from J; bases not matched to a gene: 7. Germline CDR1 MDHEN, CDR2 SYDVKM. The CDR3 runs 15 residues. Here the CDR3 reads CASSILTGTTGELFF. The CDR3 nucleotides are TGTGCCAGCAGTATACTGACAGGGACCACCGGGGAGCTGTTTTTT.

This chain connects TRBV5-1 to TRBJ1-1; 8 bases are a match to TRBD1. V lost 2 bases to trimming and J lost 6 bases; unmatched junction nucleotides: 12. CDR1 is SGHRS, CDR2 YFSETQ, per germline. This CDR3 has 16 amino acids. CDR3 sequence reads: CASSFGQGSRDPEAFF. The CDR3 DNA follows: TGCGCCAGCAGCTTCGGACAGGGCAGTCGAGACCCTGAAGCTTTCTTT.

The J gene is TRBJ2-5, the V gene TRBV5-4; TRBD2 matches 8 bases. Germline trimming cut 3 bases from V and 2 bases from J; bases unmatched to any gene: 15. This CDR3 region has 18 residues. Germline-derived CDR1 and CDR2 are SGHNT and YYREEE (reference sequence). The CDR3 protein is CASSSEGGRLANQETQYF. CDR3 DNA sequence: TGTGCCAGCAGCTCCGAGGGTGGGCGACTAGCGAATCAAGAGACCCAGTACTTC.

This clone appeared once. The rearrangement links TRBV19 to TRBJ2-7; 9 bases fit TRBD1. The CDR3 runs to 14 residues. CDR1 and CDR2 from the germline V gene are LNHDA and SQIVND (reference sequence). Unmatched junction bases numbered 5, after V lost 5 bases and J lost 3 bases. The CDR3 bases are TGTGCCAGTAGTTCCGGGACAGGGAACTACGAGCAGTACTTC. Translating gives CASSSGTGNYEQYF.

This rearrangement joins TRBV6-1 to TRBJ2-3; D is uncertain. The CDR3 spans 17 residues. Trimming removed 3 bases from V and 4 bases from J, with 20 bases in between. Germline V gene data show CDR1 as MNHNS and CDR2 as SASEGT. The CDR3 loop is CASSDRLSYPTPDTQYF. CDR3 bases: TGTGCCAGCAGTGACCGCCTCTCTTATCCGACCCCAGATACGCAGTATTTT.

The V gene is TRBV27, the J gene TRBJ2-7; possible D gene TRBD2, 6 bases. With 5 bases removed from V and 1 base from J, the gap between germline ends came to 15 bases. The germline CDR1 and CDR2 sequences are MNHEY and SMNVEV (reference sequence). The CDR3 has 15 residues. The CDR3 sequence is CASSPSASVSYEQYF. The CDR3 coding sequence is TGTGCCAGCAGTCCGTCGGCTAGCGTATCCTACGAGCAGTACTTC.

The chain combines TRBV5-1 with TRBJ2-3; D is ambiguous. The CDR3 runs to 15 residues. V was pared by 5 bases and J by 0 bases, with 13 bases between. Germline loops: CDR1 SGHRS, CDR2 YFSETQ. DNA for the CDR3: TGCGCCAGCAGTCGTGGCGGAGAAAGCACAGATACGCAGTATTTT. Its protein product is CASSRGGESTDTQYF.

CDR3 DNA: TGCGCCAGCAGTTTGTCCGGGACTAGCACAGATACGCAGTATTTT. Encoded protein: CASSLSGTSTDTQYF. The rearrangement joins TRBV10-1 to TRBJ2-3; D perhaps matches TRBD2 (6 bases). V lost 5 bases and J lost 0, with 12 bases in between. The CDR3 runs to 15 residues. From germline, CDR1 is WNHNN and CDR2 SYGVQD (reference sequence).

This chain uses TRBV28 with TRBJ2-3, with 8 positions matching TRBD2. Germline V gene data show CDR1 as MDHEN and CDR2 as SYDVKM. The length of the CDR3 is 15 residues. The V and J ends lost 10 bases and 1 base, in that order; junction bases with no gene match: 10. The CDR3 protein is CATLGVREGTDTQYF. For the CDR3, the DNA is TGTGCCACCCTGGGGGTGCGGGAGGGCACAGATACGCAGTATTTT. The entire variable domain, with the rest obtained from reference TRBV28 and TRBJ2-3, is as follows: DVKVTQSSRYLVKRTGEKVFLECVQDMDHENMFWYRQDPGLGLRLIYFSYDVKMKEKGDIPEGYSVSREKKERFSLILESASTNQTSMYLCATLGVREGTDTQYFGPGTRLTVL.

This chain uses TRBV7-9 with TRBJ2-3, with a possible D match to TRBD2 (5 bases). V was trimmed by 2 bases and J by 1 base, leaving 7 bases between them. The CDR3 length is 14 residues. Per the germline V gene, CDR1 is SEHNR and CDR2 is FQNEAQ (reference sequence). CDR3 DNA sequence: TGTGCCAGCAGCTTAACAGCGGGCACAGATACGCAGTATTTT. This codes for CASSLTAGTDTQYF.

CDR3 residues: CASSNTGVGGETQYF. CDR3 bases: TGTGCCAGCAGCAATACAGGGGTAGGAGGGGAGACCCAGTACTTC. This chain uses TRBV21-1 with TRBJ2-5; whether TRBD1, the table's D call, matches the DNA was not checked. TRBV21-1 corresponds to a pseudogene. The CDR3 has 15 amino acids.

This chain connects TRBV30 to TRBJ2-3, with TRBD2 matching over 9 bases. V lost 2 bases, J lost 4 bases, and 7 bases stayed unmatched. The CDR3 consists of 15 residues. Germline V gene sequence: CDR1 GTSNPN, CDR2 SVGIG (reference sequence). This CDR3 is CAWSRLAGVADTQYF. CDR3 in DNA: TGTGCCTGGAGTCGGTTAGCGGGAGTTGCAGATACGCAGTATTTT.

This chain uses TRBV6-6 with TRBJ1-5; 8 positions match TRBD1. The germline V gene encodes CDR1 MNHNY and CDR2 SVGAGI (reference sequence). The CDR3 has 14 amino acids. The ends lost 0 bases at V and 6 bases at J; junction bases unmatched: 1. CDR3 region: CASSYSDRAQPQHF. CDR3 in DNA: TGTGCCAGCAGTTACTCGGACAGGGCTCAGCCCCAGCATTTT.

DNA of the CDR3: TGTGCCAGTACAGGGGGATCCTACTACAATGAGCAGTTCTTC. Encoded protein: CASTGGSYYNEQFF. The chain employs TRBV2 and TRBJ2-1, with 8 bases matching TRBD1. The germline V gene has CDR1 SNHLY and CDR2 FYNNEI. V shed 9 bases, J shed 3 bases, and the junction held 7 bases outside the gene matches. This CDR3 comprises 14 residues.

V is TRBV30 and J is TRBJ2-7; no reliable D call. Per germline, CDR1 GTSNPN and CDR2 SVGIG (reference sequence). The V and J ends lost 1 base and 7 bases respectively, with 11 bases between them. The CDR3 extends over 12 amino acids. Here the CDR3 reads CAWSASFLEQYF. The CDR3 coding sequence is TGTGCCTGGAGTGCTTCATTCCTAGAGCAGTACTTC.

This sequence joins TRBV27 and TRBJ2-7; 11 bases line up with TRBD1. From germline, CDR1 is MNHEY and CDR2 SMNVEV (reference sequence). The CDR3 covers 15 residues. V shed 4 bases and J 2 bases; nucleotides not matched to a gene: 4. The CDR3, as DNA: TGTGCCAGCAGTTCACGGGGACAGGGGGCCTACGAGCAGTACTTC. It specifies CASSSRGQGAYEQYF.

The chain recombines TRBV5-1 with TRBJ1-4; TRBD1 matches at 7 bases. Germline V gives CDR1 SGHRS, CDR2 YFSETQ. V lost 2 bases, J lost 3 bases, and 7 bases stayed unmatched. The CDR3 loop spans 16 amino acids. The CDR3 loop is CASSLPQGVSNEKLFF. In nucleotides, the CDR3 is TGCGCCAGCAGCTTACCGCAGGGGGTGTCTAATGAAAAACTGTTTTTT.